These 2 T cell receptor beta chains were sequenced from one sample in a study of CD4 T cells in relation to SARS-CoV-2 and coronaviruses. No antigen has been assigned to these receptors. Before the COVID-19 pandemic, during about 2011-2019, CD4+ T cells were taken from unexposed donors. The cells were cultured for under 13 days before CD4+ T cells were isolated. Sequencing used immunoSEQ multiplex PCR; TCRdb keeps in-frame clones, though not all of them. The sample comprises 20,000 to 30,000 clones, approximately 82% of which are singletons, and around 30% rests with the top ten. Sequencing was performed on CD4+ T cells from PBMCs, cultured in vitro. The receptors derive from a human donor in good health.

The chain links TRBV4-1 to TRBJ1-1, with D unclear. CDR3 length: 14 amino acids. With 2 bases removed from V and 0 bases from J, the gap between germline ends came to 7 bases. Germline V gene data show CDR1 as MGHRA and CDR2 as YSYEKL. This CDR3 reads CASSQRVMNTEAFF. CDR3 coding DNA: TGCGCCAGCAGCCAAAGAGTTATGAACACTGAAGCTTTCTTT.

This chain links TRBV15 with TRBJ2-1; 7 bases match TRBD1. CDR1 LNHNV and CDR2 YYDKDF come from the germline V gene (reference sequence). V lost 0 bases and J lost 3; bases outside the gene matches: 8. CDR3 length: 17 residues. The CDR3 spells CATSRDGGAGGYNEQFF. CDR3 bases: TGTGCCACCAGCAGAGATGGTGGGGCAGGGGGCTACAATGAGCAGTTCTTC. The whole variable domain, remainder taken from reference TRBV15 and TRBJ2-1, is DAMVIQNPRYQVTQFGKPVTLSCSQTLNHNVMYWYQQKSSQAPKLLFHYYDKDFNNEADTPDNFQSRRPNTSFCFLDIRSPGLGDTAMYLCATSRDGGAGGYNEQFFGPGTRLTVL.